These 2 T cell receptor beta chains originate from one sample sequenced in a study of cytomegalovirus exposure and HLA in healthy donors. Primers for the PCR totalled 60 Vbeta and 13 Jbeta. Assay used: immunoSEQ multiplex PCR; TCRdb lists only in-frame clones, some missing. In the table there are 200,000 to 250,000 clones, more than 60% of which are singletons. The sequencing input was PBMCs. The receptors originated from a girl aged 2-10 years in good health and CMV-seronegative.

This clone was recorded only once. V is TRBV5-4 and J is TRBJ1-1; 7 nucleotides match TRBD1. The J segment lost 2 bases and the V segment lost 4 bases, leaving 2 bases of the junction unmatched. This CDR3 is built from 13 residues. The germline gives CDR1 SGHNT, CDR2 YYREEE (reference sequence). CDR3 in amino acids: CASSGQVNTEAFF. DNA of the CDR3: TGTGCCAGCAGCGGACAGGTTAACACTGAAGCTTTCTTT.

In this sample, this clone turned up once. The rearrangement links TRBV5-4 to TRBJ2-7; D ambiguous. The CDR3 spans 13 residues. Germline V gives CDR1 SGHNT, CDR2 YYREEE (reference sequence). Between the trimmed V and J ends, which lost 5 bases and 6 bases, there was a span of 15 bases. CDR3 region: CASSIALEPEQYF. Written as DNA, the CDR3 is TGTGCCAGCAGTATCGCTTTGGAGCCCGAGCAGTACTTC.